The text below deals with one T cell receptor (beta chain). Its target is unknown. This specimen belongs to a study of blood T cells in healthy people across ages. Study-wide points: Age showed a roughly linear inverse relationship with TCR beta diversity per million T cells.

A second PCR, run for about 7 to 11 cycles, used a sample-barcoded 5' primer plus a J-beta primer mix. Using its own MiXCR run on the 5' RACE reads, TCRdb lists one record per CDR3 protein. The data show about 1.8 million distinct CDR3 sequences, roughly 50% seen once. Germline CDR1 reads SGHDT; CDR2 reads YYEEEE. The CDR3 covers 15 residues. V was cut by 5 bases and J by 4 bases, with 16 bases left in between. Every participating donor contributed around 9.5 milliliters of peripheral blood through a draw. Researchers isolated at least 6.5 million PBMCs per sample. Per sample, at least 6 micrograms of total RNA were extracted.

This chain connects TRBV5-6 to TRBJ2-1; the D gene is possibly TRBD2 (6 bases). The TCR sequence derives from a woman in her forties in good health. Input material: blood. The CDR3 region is CASSSTLGGYNEQFF. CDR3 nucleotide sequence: TGTGCCAGCAGTTCTACGCTAGGAGGGTACAATGAGCAGTTCTTC. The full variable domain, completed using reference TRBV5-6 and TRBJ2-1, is DAGVTQSPTHLIKTRGQQVTLRCSPKSGHDTVSWYQQALGQGPQFIFQYYEEEERQRGNFPDRFSGHQFPNYSSELNVNALLLGDSALYLCASSSTLGGYNEQFFGPGTRLTVL.